Listed below are T cell receptor beta chains from one sample, sequenced in a study of T-cell reconstitution after alpha-beta-depleted transplantation in children. TCRdb used MiXCR to reprocess the PCR reads, holding one entry per CDR3 protein. In the table there are hundreds of thousands of distinct CDR3 sequences, 13% of which are singletons. This sample comprised PBMCs, mostly from graft donor cells, obtained 360 days after TCRalphabeta/CD19-depleted stem cell transplant. These receptors were taken from a male patient between 5 and 17 years old who had a stem cell transplant for acute myeloid leukemia, so the T cells may come from the graft donor. Both conserved end residues are part of each CDR3. Fields, in order: D gene, CDR3 length, clone size, J gene, V gene, CDR3 protein, CDR3 DNA. The D gene is left open where the match is weak. Size is omitted from some rows. Given values are once, few, many or a class for expanded clones.

d_gene: TRBD2
len: 13
abundance: many
j_gene: TRBJ2-1
v_gene: TRBV20-1
CDR3aa: CSARLAGMGEQFF
CDR3nt: TGCAGTGCTAGACTAGCGGGTATGGGTGAGCAGTTCTTC

d_gene: -
len: 16
abundance: many
j_gene: TRBJ2-5
v_gene: TRBV5-1
CDR3aa: CASSPLSGVIQETQYF
CDR3nt: TGCGCCAGCAGCCCGCTATCAGGGGTGATCCAAGAGACCCAGTACTTC

d_gene: -
len: 17
abundance: few
j_gene: TRBJ2-1
v_gene: TRBV24-1
CDR3aa: CATSSPTGPMVNNEQFF
CDR3nt: TGTGCCACCAGTTCTCCTACGGGACCCATGGTTAACAATGAGCAGTTCTTC

d_gene: TRBD1
len: 15
abundance: few
j_gene: TRBJ2-3
v_gene: TRBV12-3/TRBV12-4
CDR3aa: CASSQGQGASDTQYF
CDR3nt: TGTGCCAGCAGTCAAGGACAGGGGGCATCAGATACGCAGTATTTT

d_gene: TRBD1
len: 12
abundance: many
j_gene: TRBJ1-2
v_gene: TRBV12-3/TRBV12-4
CDR3aa: CASNGQGYGYTF
CDR3nt: TGTGCCAGCAACGGACAGGGATATGGCTACACCTTC

d_gene: TRBD2
len: 16
abundance: few
j_gene: TRBJ2-1
v_gene: TRBV15
CDR3aa: CATSRVGTSVYNEQFF
CDR3nt: TGTGCCACCAGCAGAGTCGGGACTAGCGTCTACAATGAGCAGTTCTTC

d_gene: -
len: 16
abundance: once
j_gene: TRBJ2-2
v_gene: TRBV14
CDR3aa: CASSPYNSWTTGELFF
CDR3nt: TGTGCCAGCAGCCCATACAATAGTTGGACCACCGGGGAGCTGTTTTTT

d_gene: TRBD2
len: 18
abundance: few
j_gene: TRBJ2-2
v_gene: TRBV29-1
CDR3aa: CSVARGTSGSSVTGELFF
CDR3nt: TGCAGCGTTGCCCGGGGGACTAGCGGGAGTTCGGTCACCGGGGAGCTGTTTTTT

d_gene: -
len: 13
abundance: -
j_gene: TRBJ2-7
v_gene: TRBV7-9
CDR3aa: CAITGVELYEQYF
CDR3nt: TGTGCCATTACTGGCGTTGAACTCTACGAGCAGTACTTC

d_gene: TRBD1
len: 14
abundance: few
j_gene: TRBJ1-6
v_gene: TRBV20-1
CDR3aa: CSALRDRVEPPLHF
CDR3nt: TGCAGTGCCCTTCGGGACAGGGTGGAACCACCCCTCCACTTT

d_gene: TRBD1
len: 14
abundance: -
j_gene: TRBJ2-7
v_gene: TRBV4-3
CDR3aa: CASSLTDRGYEQYF
CDR3nt: TGCGCCAGCAGCCTGACGGACAGGGGCTACGAGCAGTACTTC

d_gene: TRBD2
len: 16
abundance: many
j_gene: TRBJ2-5
v_gene: TRBV20-1
CDR3aa: CSAAPGVAGYQETQYF
CDR3nt: TGCAGTGCGGCCCCGGGGGTAGCGGGGTACCAAGAGACCCAGTACTTC

d_gene: -
len: 14
abundance: -
j_gene: TRBJ1-4
v_gene: TRBV12-3/TRBV12-4
CDR3aa: CASSLRAINEKLFF
CDR3nt: TGTGCCAGCAGTTTAAGGGCGATCAATGAAAAACTGTTTTTT

d_gene: -
len: 15
abundance: -
j_gene: TRBJ2-1
v_gene: TRBV5-5
CDR3aa: CASSWSASSHNEQFF
CDR3nt: TGTGCCAGCAGTTGGTCGGCTAGCAGCCACAATGAGCAGTTCTTC

d_gene: -
len: 11
abundance: -
j_gene: TRBJ2-3
v_gene: TRBV29-1
CDR3aa: CSVCSTDTQYF
CDR3nt: TGCAGCGTCTGTAGCACAGATACGCAGTATTTT

d_gene: TRBD2
len: 16
abundance: few
j_gene: TRBJ2-2
v_gene: TRBV5-1
CDR3aa: CASSTGLAGHTGELFF
CDR3nt: TGCGCCAGCAGTACGGGACTAGCGGGACACACCGGGGAGCTGTTTTTT

d_gene: -
len: 14
abundance: few
j_gene: TRBJ2-3
v_gene: TRBV5-6
CDR3aa: CATRGRTYTDTQYF
CDR3nt: TGTGCCACCCGGGGGAGGACTTACACAGATACGCAGTATTTT

d_gene: -
len: 13
abundance: many
j_gene: TRBJ2-4
v_gene: TRBV28
CDR3aa: CASSLVGGTVQYF
CDR3nt: TGTGCCAGCAGTTTAGTGGGAGGCACAGTTCAGTACTTC

d_gene: -
len: 14
abundance: few
j_gene: TRBJ2-5
v_gene: TRBV6-2/TRBV6-3
CDR3aa: CASTPMVGRETQYF
CDR3nt: TGTGCCAGCACCCCGATGGTGGGGAGGGAGACCCAGTACTTC

d_gene: TRBD2
len: 16
abundance: many
j_gene: TRBJ2-5
v_gene: TRBV12-3/TRBV12-4
CDR3aa: CASSLDSSGSGETQYF
CDR3nt: TGTGCCAGCAGTTTAGATTCTAGCGGGAGCGGGGAGACCCAGTACTTC

d_gene: TRBD2
len: 16
abundance: -
j_gene: TRBJ2-7
v_gene: TRBV5-1
CDR3aa: CASSTLSSGRTYEQYF
CDR3nt: TGCGCCAGCAGCACACTCTCTAGCGGGAGGACCTACGAGCAGTACTTC

d_gene: -
len: 16
abundance: -
j_gene: TRBJ1-1
v_gene: TRBV5-5
CDR3aa: CASSLAPAPMNTEAFF
CDR3nt: TGTGCCAGCAGCTTGGCCCCGGCACCCATGAACACTGAAGCTTTCTTT

d_gene: -
len: 16
abundance: -
j_gene: TRBJ1-2
v_gene: TRBV5-1
CDR3aa: CASSLGPRQVPYGYTF
CDR3nt: TGCGCCAGCAGCTTGGGCCCCAGACAGGTTCCATATGGCTACACCTTC

d_gene: -
len: 15
abundance: -
j_gene: TRBJ2-6
v_gene: TRBV25-1
CDR3aa: CASGSFNSGANVLTF
CDR3nt: TGTGCCAGCGGTTCATTCAACTCTGGGGCCAACGTCCTGACTTTC

d_gene: -
len: 10
abundance: -
j_gene: TRBJ2-5
v_gene: TRBV6-2/TRBV6-3
CDR3aa: CASRSRTQYF
CDR3nt: TGTGCCAGCAGAAGCCGGACCCAGTACTTC

d_gene: -
len: 14
abundance: -
j_gene: TRBJ2-1
v_gene: TRBV6-5
CDR3aa: CASSYGRLYNEQFF
CDR3nt: TGTGCCAGCAGTTACGGACGGTTATACAATGAGCAGTTCTTC

d_gene: TRBD2
len: 17
abundance: many
j_gene: TRBJ2-5
v_gene: TRBV15
CDR3aa: CATSRDRGLAAGETQYF
CDR3nt: TGTGCCACCAGCAGAGATCGGGGACTAGCGGCAGGAGAGACCCAGTACTTC

d_gene: TRBD2
len: 15
abundance: -
j_gene: TRBJ2-2
v_gene: TRBV20-1
CDR3aa: CSASGLAGVTGELFF
CDR3nt: TGCAGTGCTAGCGGACTAGCGGGAGTCACCGGGGAGCTGTTTTTT

d_gene: TRBD1
len: 16
abundance: few
j_gene: TRBJ1-2
v_gene: TRBV12-3/TRBV12-4
CDR3aa: CASSFLQGAWDYGYTF
CDR3nt: TGTGCCAGCAGTTTCCTACAGGGGGCCTGGGACTATGGCTACACCTTC

d_gene: -
len: 16
abundance: many
j_gene: TRBJ2-7
v_gene: TRBV12-3/TRBV12-4
CDR3aa: CASLVYVGGKAYEQYF
CDR3nt: TGTGCCAGCTTAGTTTACGTAGGGGGAAAGGCCTACGAGCAGTACTTC

d_gene: -
len: 11
abundance: many
j_gene: TRBJ2-7
v_gene: TRBV29-1
CDR3aa: CSVGQGIEQYF
CDR3nt: TGCAGCGTCGGTCAAGGTATCGAGCAGTACTTC

d_gene: -
len: 14
abundance: few
j_gene: TRBJ2-7
v_gene: TRBV6-1
CDR3aa: CASSEGTVLYEQYF
CDR3nt: TGTGCCAGCAGTGAAGGGACTGTTCTCTACGAGCAGTACTTC

d_gene: -
len: 11
abundance: -
j_gene: TRBJ2-4
v_gene: TRBV25-1
CDR3aa: CASSYKNIQYF
CDR3nt: TGTGCCAGCAGTTATAAAAACATTCAGTACTTC

d_gene: -
len: 13
abundance: few
j_gene: TRBJ1-1
v_gene: TRBV4-2
CDR3aa: CASTITGNTEAFF
CDR3nt: TGTGCCAGCACGATAACAGGGAACACTGAAGCTTTCTTT

d_gene: TRBD1
len: 16
abundance: many
j_gene: TRBJ2-1
v_gene: TRBV7-9
CDR3aa: CASSAFWGTDYNEQFF
CDR3nt: TGTGCCAGCAGCGCCTTTTGGGGGACAGATTACAATGAGCAGTTCTTC

d_gene: -
len: 13
abundance: few
j_gene: TRBJ2-7
v_gene: TRBV5-1
CDR3aa: CASSGDISYEQYF
CDR3nt: TGCGCCAGCAGCGGAGACATCTCCTACGAGCAGTACTTC

d_gene: -
len: 15
abundance: many
j_gene: TRBJ1-1
v_gene: TRBV5-6
CDR3aa: CASSLVGGAGAEAFF
CDR3nt: TGTGCCAGCAGCTTGGTAGGAGGGGCGGGCGCTGAAGCTTTCTTT

d_gene: -
len: 14
abundance: -
j_gene: TRBJ2-3
v_gene: TRBV9
CDR3aa: CASSVDSPTDTQYF
CDR3nt: TGTGCCAGCAGCGTAGACTCCCCCACAGATACGCAGTATTTT

d_gene: -
len: 11
abundance: -
j_gene: TRBJ2-1
v_gene: TRBV7-8
CDR3aa: CASSIRNEQFF
CDR3nt: TGTGCCAGCAGCATACGCAATGAGCAGTTCTTC

d_gene: -
len: 15
abundance: few
j_gene: TRBJ2-1
v_gene: TRBV7-8
CDR3aa: CASSSLTSSYNEQFF
CDR3nt: TGTGCCAGCAGCTCCTTAACGAGCTCCTACAATGAGCAGTTCTTC